These 25 T cell receptor beta chains share one sample of origin, sequenced in a study of T-cell memory formation after mild COVID-19. MiXCR, applied by TCRdb to the 5' RACE reads, yields one record per CDR3 protein. The profile covers about 49,000 distinct CDR3 sequences, with 27% appearing a single time and around 45% taken by the ten largest. The material sequenced was PBMCs or a T cell subset sorted from them (not recorded which). The receptors here all came from a man aged 18 to 35 who had mild COVID-19 (a few samples of this study predate the infection). Cell type and time point are not known.

This clonotype was counted once. The V gene is TRBV6-5, the J gene TRBJ2-3; weak D call: TRBD2 (5 bases). Trimming removed 0 bases at V and 6 bases at J, with 22 bases between. The CDR3 runs 18 residues. CDR1 is MNHEY, CDR2 SVGAGI, per germline. The chain's CDR3 is CASSYSHAEARSWDTQYF. The CDR3 DNA is TGTGCCAGCAGTTACTCGCACGCGGAGGCCCGGTCGTGGGATACGCAGTATTTT.

The chain has TRBV12-3 or TRBV12-4 and TRBJ2-3; 8 nucleotides line up with TRBD2. V lost 6 bases, J lost 14 bases, and 10 bases stayed unmatched. The CDR3 totals 12 residues. The CDR3 DNA is TGTGCCAGCAGCCCCGGGACTAGGAGTTCGTATTTT. It codes for CASSPGTRSSYF.

The chain carries TRBV6-1 and TRBJ2-2; either TRBD1 or TRBD2 may supply D (5 bases each). This CDR3 contains 14 residues. The ends were cut back, 6 bases at V and 1 base at J, with 9 bases in the middle. CDR1 and CDR2 (germline): MNHNS, SASEGT. The CDR3 DNA sequence: TGTGCCAGCAGACCGGGACGGAACACCGGGGAGCTGTTTTTT. This codes for CASRPGRNTGELFF.

The chain links TRBV30 to TRBJ1-3; no reliable D call. CDR3 length: 13 amino acids. V was trimmed by 2 bases and J by 2 bases, leaving 7 bases between them. In germline, CDR1 is GTSNPN, CDR2 SVGIG (reference sequence). The CDR3 loop reads CAWSQAAGNTIYF. Here the CDR3 DNA reads TGTGCCTGGAGTCAGGCCGCTGGAAACACCATATATTTT.

This chain links TRBV12-3 or TRBV12-4 with TRBJ2-1; 7 bases line up with TRBD1. The CDR3 is 15 residues long. The V and J ends lost 5 bases and 5 bases, in that order; junction bases with no gene match: 9. The CDR3 sequence: CASSGDRWDDNEQFF. The CDR3 coding sequence is TGTGCCAGCAGTGGGGACAGATGGGACGACAATGAGCAGTTCTTC.

V gene TRBV10-3 combines with J gene TRBJ1-6, with D tentatively TRBD1 (6 bases). There are 18 residues in the CDR3. Trimming removed 4 bases at V and 10 bases at J, with 26 bases between. Germline V lookup: CDR1 ENHRY, CDR2 SYGVKD. In DNA, the CDR3 is TGTGCCATCAGTGGGACTATAGCCATAACAGGGATCCCCTCACCCCTCCACTTT. Translating it yields CAISGTIAITGIPSPLHF.

This clonotype was seen only a few times. The CDR3 is CASSPPGAGGINEQFF. In nucleotides, the CDR3 is TGCGCCAGCAGTCCCCCGGGAGCGGGGGGGATTAATGAGCAGTTCTTC. The V gene is TRBV5-1, the J gene TRBJ2-1; 10 bases are a match to TRBD2. Germline V gives CDR1 SGHRS, CDR2 YFSETQ. CDR3 length equals 16 residues. V lost 5 bases, J lost 7 bases, and 12 bases stayed unmatched.

Many counts were recorded for this clonotype. The rearrangement joins TRBV3-1 to TRBJ2-5; TRBD2 matches 7 bases. J gave up 7 bases and V 0 bases, and 14 bases lay outside the gene matches. CDR1 LGHDT and CDR2 YNNKEL come from the germline V gene (reference sequence). The CDR3 consists of 17 residues. The CDR3: CASSQDLTRPPGGTQYF. CDR3 sequence (DNA): TGTGCCAGCAGCCAAGATCTTACACGACCCCCGGGAGGGACCCAGTACTTC.

The V gene is TRBV10-3, the J gene TRBJ2-7; no firm D call. CDR3 length equals 13 residues. Trimming cost V 4 bases and J 2 bases, with 9 bases left between them. The germline V gene encodes CDR1 ENHRY and CDR2 SYGVKD. The CDR3, as DNA: TGTGCCATCAGTGGGCCAGAAACCTACGAGCAGTACTTC. This translates into CAISGPETYEQYF.

The chain employs TRBV7-2 and TRBJ2-1; D possibly corresponds to TRBD2 (5 bases). This CDR3 is built from 14 residues. The germline gives CDR1 SGHTA, CDR2 FQGNSA. The ends were cut back, 4 bases at V and 7 bases at J, with 14 bases in the middle. The CDR3 region is CASSSRAPGNEQFF. In DNA, the CDR3 is TGTGCCAGCAGCTCAAGGGCCCCGGGGAATGAGCAGTTCTTC.

The chain is built from TRBV27 and TRBJ2-1; 8 nucleotides align to TRBD1. The CDR3 is 16 residues long. V was clipped by 0 bases and J by 7 bases; unmatched bases: 8. Germline V CDR1 and CDR2: MNHEY, SMNVEV (reference sequence). The CDR3 loop is CASSLSVDRGENEQFF. For the CDR3, the DNA is TGTGCCAGCAGTTTATCGGTAGACAGGGGTGAGAATGAGCAGTTCTTC.

This clonotype was observed once. The J gene is TRBJ2-7, the V gene TRBV7-4; perhaps TRBD1 as D (5 bases). CDR1 SGHVT and CDR2 SQSDAQ come from the germline V gene. V lost 5 bases and J lost 7, with 18 bases in between. The CDR3 sequence is 14 residues long. The CDR3 region is CASSTNRRVREQYF. The CDR3 nucleotides are TGTGCCAGCAGCACTAATCGCAGGGTGAGGGAGCAGTACTTC.

This clonotype was recorded a few times. The chain uses TRBV7-7 and TRBJ2-1, with 8 nucleotides matching TRBD1. This CDR3 is built from 16 residues. Germline V gene data show CDR1 as SSHAT and CDR2 as FNYEAQ (reference sequence). V was clipped by 6 bases and J by 6 bases; unmatched bases: 13. CDR3 in amino acids: CASRLDVGQAINEQFF. DNA for the CDR3: TGTGCCAGCAGGCTCGACGTGGGACAGGCGATCAATGAGCAGTTCTTC.

This sequence joins TRBV4-1 and TRBJ1-1; D perhaps matches TRBD1 (5 bases). Trimming took 0 bases from V and 6 from J, leaving 14 bases between them. Germline V gives CDR1 MGHRA, CDR2 YSYEKL. The CDR3 length is 15 residues. CDR3 residues: CASSQDFRGGAEAFF. CDR3 in DNA: TGCGCCAGCAGCCAAGATTTTAGGGGAGGAGCTGAAGCTTTCTTT.

The chain couples TRBV4-3 to TRBJ2-3; 10 positions match TRBD2. The ends lost 5 bases at V and 5 bases at J; junction bases unmatched: 10. The CDR3 consists of 16 residues. The germline V gene encodes CDR1 LGHNA and CDR2 YSLEER. This CDR3 is CASSNRRAGGLDTQYF. In nucleotides, the CDR3 is TGCGCCAGCAGCAACAGACGAGCGGGGGGGCTAGATACGCAGTATTTT.

This clonotype showed up just a few times. This chain uses TRBV7-3 with TRBJ1-1; maybe TRBD1 (5 bases). V lost 5 bases and J 10 bases, leaving 11 bases between the germline ends. The germline V gene has CDR1 SGHTA and CDR2 FQGTGA. The CDR3 extends over 11 amino acids. CDR3 residues: CASSPGTLAFF. The CDR3 DNA reads TGTGCCAGCAGCCCAGGGACGTTAGCTTTCTTT.

This clonotype was recorded a few times. The chain combines TRBV4-3 with TRBJ2-6, with D possibly being TRBD2 (6 bases). V lost 9 bases, J lost 0 bases, and 12 bases lay in between. This CDR3 is 15 amino acids long. Germline V lookup: CDR1 LGHNA, CDR2 YSLEER. This chain's CDR3 is CASNEDYSGANVLTF. CDR3 DNA sequence: TGCGCCAGTAACGAGGACTACTCTGGGGCCAACGTCCTGACTTTC.

This clonotype has only a few counts. The chain recombines TRBV12-3 or TRBV12-4 with TRBJ2-7, with 7 bases aligning to TRBD1. V lost 2 bases to trimming and J lost 5 bases; unmatched junction nucleotides: 9. The CDR3 totals 15 residues. The CDR3 nucleotides are TGTGCCAGCAGTTTAAAAGGGGACAGTAGCCACGAGCAGTACTTC. It translates to CASSLKGDSSHEQYF.

This clonotype appeared a few times. The rearrangement links TRBV7-6 to TRBJ2-7; D is perhaps TRBD2 (6 bases). Trimming left V 3 bases short and J 7 bases short, with 19 bases between. Germline V gene lookup returns CDR1 SGHVS and CDR2 FNYEAQ. The CDR3 covers 15 residues. The CDR3 sequence is CASSLEEDYLGEQYV. The CDR3, as DNA: TGTGCCAGCAGCTTGGAGGAGGACTACCTCGGAGAGCAGTACGTC.

This clonotype turned up a few times. This chain connects TRBV29-1 to TRBJ2-7; either TRBD1 or TRBD2 may fit D (5 bases each). Germline-derived CDR1 and CDR2 are SQVTM and ANQGSEA. CDR3 size: 11 residues. Trimming shortened V by 7 bases and J by 6 bases, and 13 bases separated the two germline ends. This CDR3 reads CSAREGSEQYV. The CDR3 DNA reads TGCAGCGCCAGGGAAGGGAGCGAGCAGTACGTC.

The rearrangement uses TRBV6-2 or TRBV6-3 and TRBJ2-7; no firm D call. Germline V gene data show CDR1 as MNHEY and CDR2 as SVGEGT. Trimming pared 2 bases from V and 7 bases from J, leaving 9 bases between. This CDR3 has 12 amino acids. DNA of the CDR3: TGTGCCAGCAGTTACAATGGAAAAGAGCAGTACTTC. Translation: CASSYNGKEQYF.

The chain carries TRBV25-1 and TRBJ2-3; TRBD2 agrees at 9 bases. Germline assignment: CDR1 MGHDK and CDR2 SYGVNS. V was pared by 4 bases and J by 7 bases, with 6 bases of the junction left unmatched. The CDR3 runs 14 residues. CDR3 coding DNA: TGTGCCAGCAGTGTTGGCAGCGGGGGGCATACGCAGTATTTT. Protein product: CASSVGSGGHTQYF.

As concerns this clonotype: An end of the junction differs from the germline gene, which may be a read error. This chain connects TRBV6-5 to TRBJ2-7; TRBD1 is a possible D gene (5 bases). The germline V gene has CDR1 MNHEY and CDR2 SVGAGI. This CDR3 comprises 14 residues. CDR3 region: CAISYSRVALEQYF. CDR3 sequence (DNA): TGTGCCATCAGTTACTCCAGGGTCGCCCTCGAGCAGTACTTC.

The chain joins TRBV25-1 to TRBJ2-2; unclear D gene. The CDR3 is 13 amino acids. V dropped 4 bases and J dropped 4 bases, with 7 bases sitting between them. Germline assignment: CDR1 MGHDK and CDR2 SYGVNS. In nucleotides, the CDR3 is TGTGCCAGCAGTGCTAGGAGCACCGGGGAGCTGTTTTTT. Translation gives CASSARSTGELFF.

The chain has TRBV5-6 and TRBJ2-7; D remains ambiguous. The CDR3 is 12 amino acids. The V and J ends lost 4 bases and 5 bases respectively, with 10 bases between them. The germline gives CDR1 SGHDT, CDR2 YYEEEE. The CDR3 loop reads CASSSRWDEQYF. The CDR3 nucleotides read TGTGCCAGCAGCAGCAGGTGGGACGAGCAGTACTTC.